The 27 T cell receptor beta chains reported below all come from one sample, sequenced in a study of T cell responses to AZD1222 COVID-19 vaccine. Data came from immunoSEQ multiplex PCR; TCRdb stores just in-frame clones and leaves some out. This sample yields more than 65,000 clones, of which roughly nine tenths are seen a single time; about 7.7% belongs to the top ten. The sequenced sample was peripheral blood, obtained on day 0 of AZD1222 vaccination. These TCRs come from an adult in good health.

V gene TRBV19 combines with J gene TRBJ2-7; 7 nucleotides agree with TRBD1. Germline values: CDR1 LNHDA, CDR2 SQIVND (reference sequence). This CDR3 contains 14 residues. J lost 6 bases, V lost 6 bases, and 11 bases had no gene match. In DNA form, the CDR3 reads TGTGCCAGTAGCATTCGACAGGGACGGGGCGAGCAGTACTTC. It specifies CASSIRQGRGEQYF.

CDR3: CASSLDGAADTQYF. In nucleotides, the CDR3 is TGTGCCAGCAGCTTGGACGGGGCCGCAGATACGCAGTATTTT. V gene TRBV5-4 combines with J gene TRBJ2-3; tentatively, D is TRBD1 or TRBD2 (5 bases each). This CDR3 has 14 residues. Germline V gene sequence: CDR1 SGHNT, CDR2 YYREEE (reference sequence). V was pared by 0 bases and J by 4 bases, with 9 bases between.

The chain combines TRBV18 with TRBJ2-3, with 11 bases that match TRBD2. The ends lost 4 bases at V and 0 bases at J; junction bases unmatched: 6. Germline values: CDR1 KGHSH, CDR2 LQKENI. The CDR3 is 17 amino acids. CDR3 DNA: TGTGCCAGCTCACTTTCGACTAGCGGGGCCAGCACAGATACGCAGTATTTT. Amino acid sequence: CASSLSTSGASTDTQYF.

The J gene is TRBJ1-1, the V gene TRBV7-2; D gene uncertain. The V end lost 3 bases, the J end lost 11 bases, and 13 bases lay between the germline ends. Germline CDR1 SGHTA, CDR2 FQGNSA. This CDR3 region has 12 residues. The CDR3 loop reads CASSFSRTVAFF. The CDR3 DNA is TGTGCCAGCAGCTTCTCAAGGACTGTCGCTTTCTTT.

The chain joins TRBV28 to TRBJ2-7; 9 bases are shared with TRBD1. The junction had 8 bases not matched to a gene; V was cut back by 6 bases and J by 5 bases. The germline V gene encodes CDR1 MDHEN and CDR2 SYDVKM. CDR3 size: 14 residues. CDR3 amino acids: CASSPGQGYHEQYF. CDR3 DNA sequence: TGTGCCAGCAGCCCGGGACAGGGATACCACGAGCAGTACTTC.

This clone was found once. The chain joins TRBV15 to TRBJ2-5; D might be TRBD1 (6 bases). Germline CDR1 LNHNV, CDR2 YYDKDF (reference sequence). V was clipped by 3 bases and J by 5 bases, with 16 bases between them. CDR3 length equals 15 residues. The CDR3 nucleotides are TGTGCCACCAGCAGGGGGGCCCTCGGGTGGGAGACCCAGTACTTC. Its protein is CATSRGALGWETQYF.

The chain joins TRBV30 to TRBJ1-5; 7 bases fit TRBD1. This CDR3 spans 14 amino acids. Germline V gene lookup returns CDR1 GTSNPN and CDR2 SVGIG (reference sequence). V shed 1 base and J 4 bases; nucleotides not matched to a gene: 4. CDR3 DNA sequence: TGTGCCTGGAGTGGGACAGGAGGAAATCAGCCCCAGCATTTT. Residues: CAWSGTGGNQPQHF.

This chain links TRBV4-2 with TRBJ1-5; 8 bases are a match to TRBD1. The germline V gene encodes CDR1 LGHNA and CDR2 YNFKEQ. The V gene end was trimmed by 0 bases and the J gene end by 2 bases; junction bases not matched to a gene: 3. CDR3 length equals 16 residues. CDR3 amino acids: CASSQDPGGGNQPQHF. DNA for the CDR3: TGTGCCAGCAGCCAAGATCCAGGGGGCGGCAATCAGCCCCAGCATTTT.

The chain uses TRBV11-2 and TRBJ2-1, with 7 bases that match TRBD2. Germline V CDR1 and CDR2: SGHAT, FQNNGV. The CDR3 has 15 amino acids. V was pared by 1 base and J by 6 bases, with 6 bases of the junction left unmatched. CDR3 amino acids: CASSLVGPGGNEQFF. The CDR3, as DNA: TGTGCCAGCAGCTTAGTTGGCCCGGGGGGCAATGAGCAGTTCTTC.

The rearrangement links TRBV19 to TRBJ1-5; 8 nucleotides agree with TRBD1. The V and J ends lost 7 bases and 7 bases, in that order; junction bases with no gene match: 18. CDR3 size: 17 residues. CDR1 and CDR2 (germline): LNHDA, SQIVND (reference sequence). Here the CDR3 DNA reads TGTGCCAGTACTCCCACTATAGGGCAGGGGGCGAGACAGCCCCAGCATTTT. It is translated as CASTPTIGQGARQPQHF.

J is TRBJ2-1 and V is TRBV10-1; D is ambiguous. Germline V CDR1 and CDR2: WNHNN, SYGVQD (reference sequence). V lost 10 bases and J lost 0, with 19 bases in between. The CDR3 loop spans 16 amino acids. The CDR3 bases are TGCGCCACCGGCTTCCTGACTCCAAGCTCCTACAATGAGCAGTTCTTC. The encoded protein is CATGFLTPSSYNEQFF.

The chain employs TRBV19 and TRBJ1-6; 8 nucleotides line up with TRBD1. This CDR3 is 15 amino acids long. Per germline, CDR1 LNHDA and CDR2 SQIVND (reference sequence). The junction had 8 bases not matched to a gene; V was cut back by 6 bases and J by 7 bases. The CDR3 protein is CASRATGARNSPLHF. The CDR3 DNA is TGTGCCAGTAGAGCGACAGGGGCTCGCAATTCACCCCTCCACTTT.

V gene TRBV3-1 (or the pseudogene TRBV3-2) combines with J gene TRBJ2-2; 7 bases align to TRBD2. Germline lookup yields CDR1 LGHDT and CDR2 YNNKEL (reference sequence). The CDR3 covers 14 residues. The junction had 2 bases not matched to a gene; V was cut back by 1 base and J by 6 bases. For the CDR3, the DNA is TGTGCCAGCAGCCAAGCGACTAGCTCCGGGGAGCTGTTTTTT. Amino acid sequence: CASSQATSSGELFF.

The chain employs TRBV6-2 or TRBV6-3 and TRBJ2-7, with 9 bases lining up with TRBD2. Germline V gene lookup returns CDR1 MNHEY and CDR2 SVGEGT. The V gene end was trimmed by 2 bases and the J gene end by 3 bases; junction bases not matched to a gene: 5. This CDR3 has 15 residues. The CDR3 region is CASSYRATSGYEQYF. Written as DNA, the CDR3 is TGTGCCAGCAGTTACCGGGCGACTAGCGGCTACGAGCAGTACTTC.

The genes are TRBV5-1 and TRBJ2-1; D perhaps matches TRBD1 (7 bases). The CDR3 runs to 17 residues. V was clipped by 0 bases and J by 3 bases, with 16 bases between them. CDR1 is SGHRS and CDR2 is YFSETQ in the germline V gene. CDR3: CASSLAAAGGNYNEQFF. In DNA form, the CDR3 reads TGCGCCAGCAGCTTGGCCGCGGCAGGGGGGAACTACAATGAGCAGTTCTTC.

The CDR3 nucleotides are TGTGCCAGCTCACCTGACAGGGAGTACTATGGCTACACCTTC. Encoded protein: CASSPDREYYGYTF. V is TRBV18 and J is TRBJ1-2, with 7 bases lining up with TRBD1. CDR1 is KGHSH, CDR2 LQKENI, per germline. This CDR3 region has 14 residues. V was pared by 3 bases and J by 3 bases, with 4 bases of the junction left unmatched.

The rearrangement uses TRBV5-1 and TRBJ1-3; D is ambiguous. The CDR3 sequence is 14 residues long. Between the trimmed V and J ends, which lost 3 bases and 0 bases, there was a span of 7 bases. Germline values: CDR1 SGHRS, CDR2 YFSETQ. DNA of the CDR3: TGCGCCAGCAGCTCCGCAGGCTCTGGAAACACCATATATTTT. It is translated as CASSSAGSGNTIYF.

The rearrangement uses TRBV19 and TRBJ1-2, with 8 bases that match TRBD1. This CDR3 spans 15 amino acids. After removal of 5 bases from V and 8 bases from J, the junction contained 13 bases not matched to a gene. In germline, CDR1 is LNHDA, CDR2 SQIVND (reference sequence). In nucleotides, the CDR3 is TGTGCCAGTAGTCGGAAGGACAGGGTCTTTGGCGGCTACACCTTC. It is translated as CASSRKDRVFGGYTF.

The rearrangement joins TRBV30 to TRBJ1-5; D gene unclear. Germline values: CDR1 GTSNPN, CDR2 SVGIG (reference sequence). The ends were cut back, 1 base at V and 3 bases at J, with 7 bases in the middle. The CDR3 is 13 amino acids. The CDR3 bases are TGTGCCTGGAGTGCGAAAGACAATCAGCCCCAGCATTTT. This translates into CAWSAKDNQPQHF. The full variable domain, its missing parts supplied by reference TRBV30 and TRBJ1-5, is SQTIHQWPATLVQPVGSPLSLECTVEGTSNPNLYWYRQAAGRGLQLLFYSVGIGQISSEVPQNLSASRPQDRQFILSSKKLLLSDSGFYLCAWSAKDNQPQHFGDGTRLSIL.

This clone was picked up a small number of times. V is TRBV28 and J is TRBJ2-7; no clear D gene. Trimming stripped 5 bases from V and 2 bases from J, with 13 bases between. Germline CDR1 MDHEN, CDR2 SYDVKM. The CDR3 consists of 14 residues. This chain's CDR3 is CASSTVTIPYEQYF. The CDR3 region has the DNA TGTGCCAGCAGTACCGTAACAATCCCCTACGAGCAGTACTTC.

V gene TRBV27 combines with J gene TRBJ1-2, with D maybe TRBD1 (6 bases). The germline V gene has CDR1 MNHEY and CDR2 SMNVEV (reference sequence). CDR3 size: 15 residues. Trimming cost V 1 base and J 6 bases, with 15 bases left between them. The CDR3 loop reads CASSLFSSGADGYTF. CDR3 nucleotide sequence: TGTGCCAGCAGTTTATTTTCTTCAGGGGCGGATGGCTACACCTTC.

This clone has a single count. The rearrangement uses TRBV21-1 and TRBJ2-7; TRBD1 was called by the table and not checked on the DNA. TRBV21-1 is deemed a pseudogene. The CDR3 is 16 residues long. The CDR3 here is CASSKRDRGPSYEQYF. In nucleotides, the CDR3 is TGTGCCAGCAGCAAAAGGGACAGGGGTCCTTCCTACGAGCAGTACTTC.

The genes are TRBV6-5 and TRBJ1-4; no clear D. The CDR3 is made up of 15 amino acids. V dropped 8 bases and J dropped 3 bases, with 16 bases sitting between them. Germline CDR1 reads MNHEY; CDR2 reads SVGAGI. The CDR3 loop reads CASRPGGSSNEKLFF. As DNA, the CDR3 is TGTGCCAGCCGACCGGGCGGCAGTTCTAATGAAAAACTGTTTTTT.

The chain uses TRBV12-3 or TRBV12-4 and TRBJ1-2; tentatively, D is TRBD1 (6 bases). CDR3 length: 12 residues. Trimming took off 3 bases at V and 8 bases at J, with 10 bases between the two ends. The CDR3 sequence: CASSFTRGGYTF. DNA of the CDR3: TGTGCCAGCAGTTTCACCAGGGGCGGCTACACCTTC.

V and J are TRBV28 and TRBJ2-2; tentatively, D is TRBD2 (5 bases). V lost 4 bases and J lost 3, with 12 bases in between. The CDR3 consists of 15 residues. CDR1 and CDR2 (germline): MDHEN, SYDVKM. The CDR3 protein is CASSSGLGYTGELFF. CDR3 sequence (DNA): TGTGCCAGCAGTTCAGGACTGGGATACACCGGGGAGCTGTTTTTT.

This clone was recorded once. The chain combines TRBV2 with TRBJ1-3, with TRBD1 matching over 7 bases. Trimming at V came to 5 bases and at J to 4 bases, leaving 2 bases not matched to a gene. This CDR3 is built from 13 residues. Germline CDR1 and CDR2: SNHLY and FYNNEI. CDR3 loop: CASSSGQGNTIYF. In DNA form, the CDR3 reads TGTGCCAGCAGTTCGGGACAGGGAAACACCATATATTTT.

The chain joins TRBV11-1 to TRBJ1-2, with TRBD1 as a possible D gene (5 bases). Trimming removed 2 bases at V and 6 bases at J, with 13 bases between. The CDR3 totals 14 residues. The germline V gene encodes CDR1 SGHAT and CDR2 FQDESV (reference sequence). DNA for the CDR3: TGTGCCAGCAGCTTAAGATTTGGGACTCATGGCTACACCTTC. It translates to CASSLRFGTHGYTF.